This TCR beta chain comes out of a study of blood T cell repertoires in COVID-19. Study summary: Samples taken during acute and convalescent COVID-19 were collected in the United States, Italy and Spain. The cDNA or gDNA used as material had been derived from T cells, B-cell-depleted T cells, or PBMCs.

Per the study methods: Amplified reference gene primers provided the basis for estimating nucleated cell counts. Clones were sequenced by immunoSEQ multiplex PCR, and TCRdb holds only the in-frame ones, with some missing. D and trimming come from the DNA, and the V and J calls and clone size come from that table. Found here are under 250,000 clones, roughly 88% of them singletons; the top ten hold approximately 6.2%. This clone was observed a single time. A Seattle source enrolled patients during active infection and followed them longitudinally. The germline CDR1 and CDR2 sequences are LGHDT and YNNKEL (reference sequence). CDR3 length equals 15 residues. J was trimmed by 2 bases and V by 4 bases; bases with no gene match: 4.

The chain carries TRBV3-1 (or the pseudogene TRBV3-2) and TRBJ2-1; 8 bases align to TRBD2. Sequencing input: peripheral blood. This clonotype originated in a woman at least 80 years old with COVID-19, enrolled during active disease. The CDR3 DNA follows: TGTGCCAGCAGCCCTCCCGGGGGGGCCTACAATGAGCAGTTCTTC. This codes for CASSPPGGAYNEQFF.